A selection of T cell receptor beta chains follows, all from one sample in a study of blood T cells in healthy people across ages. TCRdb itself ran the 5' RACE reads through MiXCR, one entry per CDR3 protein. The sample carries 800,000 or so distinct CDR3 sequences, 62% recorded once. The sample was blood. Receptors originate from a man aged 25-40 years in good health. Both conserved end residues are part of each CDR3. The D gene is left open where the match is weak. Clone size appears in some rows only: once, few, many, or a class for an expanded clone.

NA	TRBV10-3	TRBD2	TRBJ2-1	TGTGCCACCAAAACGTCGGATCACCAGCGGGAGACCCAGTTCTTC	CATKTSDHQRETQFF
NA	TRBV5-5	NA	TRBJ2-1	TGTGCCAGCAGCCCTTGGGGCGCCGATGAGCAGTTCTTC	CASSPWGADEQFF
NA	TRBV9	NA	TRBJ2-2	TGTGCCAGCAGACAGTCCACCGGGGAGCTGTTTTTT	CASRQSTGELFF
NA	TRBV27	NA	TRBJ2-1	TGTGCCAGCAGTCCCCGGAGGGCCTCCTACAATGAGCAGTTCTTC	CASSPRRASYNEQFF
NA	TRBV6-2/TRBV6-3	TRBD2	TRBJ2-1	TGTGCCAGCAGTTACCAATTAGGACTAGCGGAGGGCAATGAGCAGTTCTTC	CASSYQLGLAEGNEQFF
NA	TRBV19	NA	TRBJ1-4	TGTGCCAGTAGGCGCAAACAGAACATTAATGAAAAACTGTTTTTT	CASRRKQNINEKLFF
NA	TRBV29-1	TRBD1	TRBJ2-3	TGCAGCGTCGACAGGGCACGGATCAGCACAGATACGCAGTATTTT	CSVDRARISTDTQYF
NA	TRBV12-3/TRBV12-4	TRBD2	TRBJ2-7	TGTCCCAGCAGTTTTCTGGGACTAGCGGGTTACGAGCAGTACTTC	CPSSFLGLAGYEQYF
NA	TRBV7-2	NA	TRBJ2-7	TGTGCCAGCAGCTTAATTATGTACGAGCAGTACTTC	CASSLIMYEQYF
NA	TRBV4-3	TRBD2	TRBJ2-7	TGCGCCAGCAGCCAAGGCGCAGGGACGGGGGGCTCCTACGAGCAGTACTTC	CASSQGAGTGGSYEQYF
NA	TRBV20-1	NA	TRBJ2-1	TGCAGTGCACGTGGGGGCCGCTCCTACAATGAGCAGTTCTTC	CSARGGRSYNEQFF
NA	TRBV28	TRBD2	TRBJ2-5	TGTGCCAGCAGTTTATCAGCGGGGGGGCTGGAGACCCAGTACTTC	CASSLSAGGLETQYF
few	TRBV7-9	NA	TRBJ2-7	TGTGCCAGCACCTTCCGGACAGATACCTACGAGCAGTACTTC	CASTFRTDTYEQYF
NA	TRBV10-3	TRBD1	TRBJ2-1	TGTGCCATCAGTGAGTGGGACAGGCCACACAATGAGCAGTTCTTC	CAISEWDRPHNEQFF
NA	TRBV7-2	TRBD2	TRBJ2-7	TGTGCCAGCAGCCCAGGGACTATCGGTAGCTCCTACGAGCAGTACTTC	CASSPGTIGSSYEQYF
NA	TRBV12-3/TRBV12-4	TRBD1	TRBJ2-7	TGTGCCAGCAGTTCAACGGGACAGGGTGGCTACGAGCAGTACTTC	CASSSTGQGGYEQYF
NA	TRBV12-3/TRBV12-4	TRBD1	TRBJ2-5	TGTGCCAGCAGTCCCGGGACAGGGTCGGAAGAGACCCAGTACTTC	CASSPGTGSEETQYF
NA	TRBV28	TRBD1	TRBJ2-7	TGTGCCAGCAGTTTCCAGGGGGCGGGAGAGCAGTACTTC	CASSFQGAGEQYF
NA	TRBV13	TRBD1	TRBJ2-6	TGTGCCAGCAGCCGACAGGGGGCGGCCGGGGCCAACGTCCTGACTTTC	CASSRQGAAGANVLTF
once	TRBV6-5	NA	TRBJ1-6	TGTGCCAGCAGTTACGGGGGGCGCATCGGTTCACCCCTCCACTTT	CASSYGGRIGSPLHF
NA	TRBV7-9	NA	TRBJ2-7	TGTGCCAGCAGCGAGTTAACACAGATGTACGAGCAGTACTTC	CASSELTQMYEQYF
many	TRBV20-1	NA	TRBJ1-5	TGCAGTGCTAGAGAACCCAAGGGCAATCAGCCCCAGCATTTT	CSAREPKGNQPQHF
NA	TRBV3-1	TRBD1	TRBJ2-7	TGTGCCAGCAGCCAAGGGACAGGGGGCACAAGTCTTTACGAGCAGTACTTC	CASSQGTGGTSLYEQYF
NA	TRBV7-9	NA	TRBJ2-2	TGTGCCAGCCGGCCGACAGCTGACAGAAACACCGGGGAGCTGTTTTTT	CASRPTADRNTGELFF
NA	TRBV6-5	NA	TRBJ2-5	TGTGCCAGCAGTTACTCGACTGGGACAGAGACCCAGTACTTC	CASSYSTGTETQYF
NA	TRBV12-3/TRBV12-4	NA	TRBJ2-5	TGTGCCAGCAGTTTAGAGTGGCAGGGGAAGGAGACCCAGTACTTC	CASSLEWQGKETQYF
NA	TRBV2	NA	TRBJ2-1	TGTGCCAGCACCGGAAATAGCGACAGTTACAATGAGCAGTTCTTC	CASTGNSDSYNEQFF